This T cell receptor beta chain stems from a study of blood T cell repertoires in COVID-19. Some clones are missing from TCRdb's copy, which holds only in-frame ones; the method was immunoSEQ multiplex PCR. The sample comprises 210,000 or so clones, approximately 85% of which are singletons, and 5.1% rests with the top ten. The source of this sequence is a man between 45 and 60 years old with COVID-19, enrolled during active disease. The sequencing input was peripheral blood.

The DNA for the CDR3 is TGTGCCAGCAGCCAAAACAGAAATGAGCAGTTCTTC. Protein: CASSQNRNEQFF. The chain employs TRBV4-2 and TRBJ2-1; D remains ambiguous. CDR1 LGHNA and CDR2 YNFKEQ come from the germline V gene. Trimming pared 2 bases from V and 7 bases from J, leaving 6 bases between. The CDR3 runs to 12 residues.